Listed below are T cell receptor beta chains from one sample, sequenced in a study of beta chain features in type 1 diabetes. Produced via immunoSEQ multiplex PCR; TCRdb's table is partial and in-frame only. Of 600,000 or so clones in the sample, about an eighth are singletons; the top ten hold about 0.11%. Sequenced: naive CD4+ T cells from blood. The receptor source for this set is a man in his thirties or forties with type 1 diabetes. The CDR3 runs from the conserved cysteine through the conserved F or W. The order of the fields is V gene, J gene, clone size, D gene, CDR3 DNA, CDR3 protein. The D gene is left open where the match is weak. Rows may omit the clone size; those that give it use once, few, many or a size class.

V gene: TRBV7-9
J gene: TRBJ1-1
clone size: -
D gene: TRBD1
CDR3 DNA: TGTGCCAGCCGGGGACAGCCGAACACTGAAGCTTTCTTT
CDR3 protein: CASRGQPNTEAFF

V gene: TRBV7-2
J gene: TRBJ1-4
clone size: -
D gene: TRBD1
CDR3 DNA: TGTGCCAGCAGCTTCCGACAGGGAGGTGAAAAACTGTTTTTT
CDR3 protein: CASSFRQGGEKLFF

V gene: TRBV6-5
J gene: TRBJ2-3
clone size: few
D gene: -
CDR3 DNA: TGTGCCAGCAGCCTGACAGGATATACGCAGTATTTT
CDR3 protein: CASSLTGYTQYF

V gene: TRBV30
J gene: TRBJ1-4
clone size: -
D gene: -
CDR3 DNA: TGTGCCTGGAATCATGCTAATGAAAAACTGTTTTTT
CDR3 protein: CAWNHANEKLFF

V gene: TRBV5-1
J gene: TRBJ1-6
clone size: few
D gene: TRBD1
CDR3 DNA: TGCGCCAGCAGTTGGGGGACAGGAACTTATAATTCACCCCTCCACTTT
CDR3 protein: CASSWGTGTYNSPLHF

V gene: TRBV6-6
J gene: TRBJ1-6
clone size: -
D gene: TRBD1
CDR3 DNA: TGTGCCACTATCGACAGGGCTGGTTCACCCCTCCACTTT
CDR3 protein: CATIDRAGSPLHF

V gene: TRBV18
J gene: TRBJ2-7
clone size: few
D gene: -
CDR3 DNA: TGTGCCAGCTCGAGGGCGCATTCCTACGAGCAGTACTTC
CDR3 protein: CASSRAHSYEQYF

V gene: TRBV6-6
J gene: TRBJ2-2
clone size: -
D gene: -
CDR3 DNA: TGTGCCAGCAAGGCAGGCTCGGTCGGGGAGCTGTTTTTT
CDR3 protein: CASKAGSVGELFF

V gene: TRBV6-1
J gene: TRBJ1-1
clone size: -
D gene: -
CDR3 DNA: TGTGCCACCACACAGGTCGGGAGGGCTGAAGCTTTCTTT
CDR3 protein: CATTQVGRAEAFF

V gene: TRBV9
J gene: TRBJ2-5
clone size: few
D gene: -
CDR3 DNA: TGTGCCAGCAGCGTAGCCTCACAGGGAGTCCAAGAGACCCAGTACTTC
CDR3 protein: CASSVASQGVQETQYF

V gene: TRBV27
J gene: TRBJ1-6
clone size: few
D gene: -
CDR3 DNA: TGTGCCAGCACCCCGCGGGGCCATAATTCACCCCTCCACTTT
CDR3 protein: CASTPRGHNSPLHF

V gene: TRBV25-1
J gene: TRBJ2-7
clone size: -
D gene: TRBD1
CDR3 DNA: TGTGCCAGCAGTGGGACAGGGGCGTACGAGCAGTACTTC
CDR3 protein: CASSGTGAYEQYF

V gene: TRBV29-1
J gene: TRBJ2-7
clone size: -
D gene: -
CDR3 DNA: TGCAGCGTTGAGGTCGGGGGTTGGGAGCAGTACTTC
CDR3 protein: CSVEVGGWEQYF

V gene: TRBV7-2
J gene: TRBJ2-5
clone size: -
D gene: TRBD2
CDR3 DNA: TGTGCCAGCAGTTCTCGGACTAGCGTACACCAAGAGACCCAGTACTTC
CDR3 protein: CASSSRTSVHQETQYF

V gene: TRBV6-6
J gene: TRBJ1-5
clone size: -
D gene: -
CDR3 DNA: TGTGCCATCGGGCCCGAACGGAATCAGCCCCAGCATTTT
CDR3 protein: CAIGPERNQPQHF

V gene: TRBV7-3
J gene: TRBJ2-6
clone size: few
D gene: TRBD1
CDR3 DNA: TGTGCCAGCAGCTCGACAGGGACTGGGGCCAACGTCCTGACTTTC
CDR3 protein: CASSSTGTGANVLTF

V gene: TRBV29-1
J gene: TRBJ2-7
clone size: -
D gene: -
CDR3 DNA: TGCAGCGTTGCCGGACAGCTCTACGAGCAGTACTTC
CDR3 protein: CSVAGQLYEQYF

V gene: TRBV19
J gene: TRBJ1-5
clone size: few
D gene: -
CDR3 DNA: TGTGCCGGGGGGGCTGGACAGAATAGCAATCAGCCCCAGCATTTT
CDR3 protein: CAGGAGQNSNQPQHF

V gene: TRBV7-2
J gene: TRBJ2-5
clone size: -
D gene: -
CDR3 DNA: TGTGCCAGCGGATCCGGACAGCAAGAGACCCAGTACTTC
CDR3 protein: CASGSGQQETQYF

V gene: TRBV7-2
J gene: TRBJ2-7
clone size: few
D gene: -
CDR3 DNA: TGTGCCAGCAGCCTTCGGGGAGTAAGCCACGAGCAGTACTTC
CDR3 protein: CASSLRGVSHEQYF

V gene: TRBV4-3
J gene: TRBJ2-1
clone size: few
D gene: -
CDR3 DNA: TGCGCCAGCAGCCAGGAACAGAGGAATGAGCAGTTCTTC
CDR3 protein: CASSQEQRNEQFF

V gene: TRBV2
J gene: TRBJ2-5
clone size: few
D gene: TRBD2
CDR3 DNA: TGTGCCAGCAGTGGACTAGCGGGGGACGAAGAGACCCAGTACTTC
CDR3 protein: CASSGLAGDEETQYF

V gene: TRBV30
J gene: TRBJ1-5
clone size: -
D gene: -
CDR3 DNA: TGTGCCTGGAGTAGTGAGTGGAATCAGCCCCAGCATTTT
CDR3 protein: CAWSSEWNQPQHF

V gene: TRBV9
J gene: TRBJ2-5
clone size: -
D gene: -
CDR3 DNA: TGTGCCAGCAGCGTAGCGGGTACCCAAGAGACCCAGTACTTC
CDR3 protein: CASSVAGTQETQYF

V gene: TRBV6-5
J gene: TRBJ2-1
clone size: few
D gene: -
CDR3 DNA: TGTGCCAGCAGTACCTGGGACAAGGCGGACGATGAGCAGTTCTTC
CDR3 protein: CASSTWDKADDEQFF

V gene: TRBV18
J gene: TRBJ1-2
clone size: few
D gene: -
CDR3 DNA: TGTGCCAGCTCACCAGTGACCAGGGGAGGAGGGTATGGCTACACCTTC
CDR3 protein: CASSPVTRGGGYGYTF

V gene: TRBV30
J gene: TRBJ2-3
clone size: -
D gene: -
CDR3 DNA: TGTGCCTGGAGGGGAGAGGGAGTGGCGCAGTATTTT
CDR3 protein: CAWRGEGVAQYF

V gene: TRBV5-4
J gene: TRBJ1-1
clone size: few
D gene: -
CDR3 DNA: TGTGCCAGCAGCTTTGGCAGCGAGACTGAAGCTTTCTTT
CDR3 protein: CASSFGSETEAFF

V gene: TRBV7-7
J gene: TRBJ2-1
clone size: few
D gene: -
CDR3 DNA: TGTGCTAGCAGCTCGGACTACTACAATGAGCAGTTCTTC
CDR3 protein: CASSSDYYNEQFF

V gene: TRBV7-6
J gene: TRBJ1-1
clone size: -
D gene: -
CDR3 DNA: TGTGCCAGCAGCCCCCAGACAGGAAACACTGAAGCTTTCTTT
CDR3 protein: CASSPQTGNTEAFF

V gene: TRBV6-5
J gene: TRBJ2-1
clone size: -
D gene: -
CDR3 DNA: TGTGCCAGCAGTTACTCGGGGGCTCCCTCATACAATGAGCAGTTCTTC
CDR3 protein: CASSYSGAPSYNEQFF

V gene: TRBV2
J gene: TRBJ2-2
clone size: few
D gene: -
CDR3 DNA: TGTGCCAGCAGTCCCGGGACTTATGACACCGGGGAGCTGTTTTTT
CDR3 protein: CASSPGTYDTGELFF

V gene: TRBV7-2
J gene: TRBJ2-1
clone size: few
D gene: TRBD2
CDR3 DNA: TGTGCCAGCAGCTTAGAAGGTAGCGGGGTAGATGAGCAGTTCTTC
CDR3 protein: CASSLEGSGVDEQFF

V gene: TRBV5-8
J gene: TRBJ2-3
clone size: -
D gene: -
CDR3 DNA: TGTGCCAGCAGCTGGGCTGCGGGAGATACGCAGTATTTT
CDR3 protein: CASSWAAGDTQYF

V gene: TRBV5-1
J gene: TRBJ2-1
clone size: -
D gene: -
CDR3 DNA: TGCGCCAGCAGCTTGGGATCTGAGCAGTTCTTC
CDR3 protein: CASSLGSEQFF

V gene: TRBV30
J gene: TRBJ2-5
clone size: few
D gene: -
CDR3 DNA: TGTGCCTGGAGTATTGGTGTAGAGACCCAGTACTTC
CDR3 protein: CAWSIGVETQYF

V gene: TRBV10-3
J gene: TRBJ2-1
clone size: -
D gene: TRBD2
CDR3 DNA: TGTGCCATCAGCGGGACTAGCGGGGGACCTCGTTCCAATGAGCAGTTCTTC
CDR3 protein: CAISGTSGGPRSNEQFF

V gene: TRBV2
J gene: TRBJ1-1
clone size: few
D gene: -
CDR3 DNA: TGTGCCAGCAGTCGTGGACTGATGAACACTGAAGCTTTCTTT
CDR3 protein: CASSRGLMNTEAFF

V gene: TRBV7-8
J gene: TRBJ2-2
clone size: -
D gene: -
CDR3 DNA: TGTGCCAGCAGCTCAATACAGGGGAGGGACACCGGGGAGCTGTTTTTT
CDR3 protein: CASSSIQGRDTGELFF

V gene: TRBV19
J gene: TRBJ2-7
clone size: -
D gene: -
CDR3 DNA: TGTGCCAGTAGTCTGCAGGGCGACTCCTACGAGCAGTACTTC
CDR3 protein: CASSLQGDSYEQYF

V gene: TRBV29-1
J gene: TRBJ1-1
clone size: -
D gene: -
CDR3 DNA: TGCAGCGCAGTAGGGGGGGCGCCTGGAGTAGCTTTCTTT
CDR3 protein: CSAVGGAPGVAFF

V gene: TRBV7-9
J gene: TRBJ1-5
clone size: -
D gene: -
CDR3 DNA: TGTGCCAGCAGCCCGGACGGGCATAGCAATCAGCCCCAGCATTTT
CDR3 protein: CASSPDGHSNQPQHF

V gene: TRBV28
J gene: TRBJ2-6
clone size: few
D gene: TRBD1
CDR3 DNA: TGTGCCAGCAGGACGGACAGGGCCGGGGCCAACGTCCTGACTTTC
CDR3 protein: CASRTDRAGANVLTF

V gene: TRBV11-2
J gene: TRBJ1-5
clone size: few
D gene: -
CDR3 DNA: TGTGCCAGCAGCGGAGGAGGTCAGCCCCAGCATTTT
CDR3 protein: CASSGGGQPQHF

V gene: TRBV28
J gene: TRBJ2-7
clone size: -
D gene: -
CDR3 DNA: TGTGCCAGCAGTTTAGTAGGGAGCTACGAGCAGTACTTC
CDR3 protein: CASSLVGSYEQYF

V gene: TRBV28
J gene: TRBJ1-3
clone size: -
D gene: -
CDR3 DNA: TGTGCCAGCAGTGATCAGGGAAACACCATATATTTT
CDR3 protein: CASSDQGNTIYF

V gene: TRBV27
J gene: TRBJ2-2
clone size: few
D gene: -
CDR3 DNA: TGTGCCAGCAGTTTAGGGCTTCGGGGTATGATCGCCGGGGAGCTGTTTTTT
CDR3 protein: CASSLGLRGMIAGELFF

V gene: TRBV5-1
J gene: TRBJ2-3
clone size: -
D gene: TRBD1
CDR3 DNA: TGCGCCAGCAGCTTGGAGGGAGACAGGGGTACGCAGTATTTT
CDR3 protein: CASSLEGDRGTQYF